What follows are 5 T cell receptor beta chains derived from one specimen sequenced in a study of blood T cell repertoires in COVID-19. TCRdb keeps only in-frame clones here, not all; method: immunoSEQ multiplex PCR. This table has under 100,000 clones, just under 85% appearing once. Material for sequencing was peripheral blood. All receptors derive from a man older than 75 with active or convalescent COVID-19.

CDR3 region: CASSEARHSTDTQYF. In DNA, the CDR3 is TGTGCCAGCAGTGAAGCGCGGCATAGCACAGATACGCAGTATTTT. V is TRBV6-1 and J is TRBJ2-3; D is ambiguous. The ends were cut back, 0 bases at V and 0 bases at J, with 7 bases in the middle. The CDR3 is 15 amino acids. From germline, CDR1 is MNHNS and CDR2 SASEGT.

The genes are TRBV19 and TRBJ2-2, with 9 nucleotides matching TRBD2. The germline V gene encodes CDR1 LNHDA and CDR2 SQIVND (reference sequence). With 7 bases clipped from V and 4 bases from J, the junction kept 7 bases outside the gene matches. The CDR3 sequence is 15 residues long. The CDR3 DNA reads as TGTGCCAGTACCCCACTAGCGGGCCTCACCGGGGAGCTGTTTTTT. Amino acids: CASTPLAGLTGELFF.

The chain uses TRBV7-9 and TRBJ2-3; 8 bases map to TRBD2. Germline trimming cut 5 bases from V and 4 bases from J; bases unmatched to any gene: 5. The CDR3 length is 14 residues. The V gene's germline CDR1 is SEHNR and CDR2 FQNEAQ (reference sequence). The CDR3 sequence is CASSPRGGPDTQYF. CDR3 bases: TGTGCCAGCAGCCCACGGGGGGGCCCAGATACGCAGTATTTT.

This clone was recorded once. The chain links TRBV4-1 to TRBJ1-5, with 10 bases that match TRBD1. V shed 4 bases and J 4 bases; nucleotides not matched to a gene: 7. The germline gives CDR1 MGHRA, CDR2 YSYEKL. CDR3 size: 16 residues. The DNA for the CDR3 is TGCGCCAGCAGCCGCCGGGACAGGGGAACAAATCAGCCCCAGCATTTT. Translation: CASSRRDRGTNQPQHF.

In this sample, this clone turned up once. This chain connects TRBV12-3 or TRBV12-4 to TRBJ2-5; the D gene is possibly TRBD1 (5 bases). With 1 base removed from V and 3 bases from J, the gap between germline ends came to 6 bases. The CDR3 loop spans 13 amino acids. The CDR3 DNA is TGTGCCAGCAGTTTAGGACAGAAAGAGACCCAGTACTTC. This sequence encodes CASSLGQKETQYF.